This T cell receptor beta chain was captured by sequencing in a study of CD8+CD57+ T cells in acquired aplastic anemia. Study summary: DNA from sorted CD4+ and CD8+ cells averaged about 3.2 ug. An average of approximately 11 million reads for CD4+ cells was obtained from healthy donors.

Study-level findings and limits: Between patients and controls, some 31 CD8+ CDR3 sequences were found in common.

Profiling that covered TCR beta VDJ and CDR3 relied on genomic DNA as its template. MiXCR, applied by TCRdb to the reads, yields one record per CDR3 protein. The table has roughly 61,000 distinct CDR3 sequences, around 55% seen once. Germline V lookup: CDR1 SNHLY, CDR2 FYNNEI. This CDR3 region has 13 residues. V gave up 8 bases and J gave up 4 bases, with 9 bases separating them. As concerns this clonotype: Antigen specificity is unknown.

The V gene is TRBV2, the J gene TRBJ2-6; a possible D gene is TRBD2 (5 bases). The receptor was derived from a human donor in good health, serving as a control. Sequencing was carried out using sorted CD4+, CD8+, or CD8+CD57+ T cells (not recorded which) from PBMCs. The CDR3 DNA is TGTGCCAGCGGAGGAGCGGGGGCCAACGTCCTGACTTTC. Its translation is CASGGAGANVLTF. The full variable domain, with the rest looked up from reference TRBV2 and TRBJ2-6, is EPEVTQTPSHQVTQMGQEVILRCVPISNHLYFYWYRQILGQKVEFLVSFYNNEISEKSEIFDDQFSVERPDGSNFTLKIRSTKLEDSAMYFCASGGAGANVLTFGAGSRLTVL.